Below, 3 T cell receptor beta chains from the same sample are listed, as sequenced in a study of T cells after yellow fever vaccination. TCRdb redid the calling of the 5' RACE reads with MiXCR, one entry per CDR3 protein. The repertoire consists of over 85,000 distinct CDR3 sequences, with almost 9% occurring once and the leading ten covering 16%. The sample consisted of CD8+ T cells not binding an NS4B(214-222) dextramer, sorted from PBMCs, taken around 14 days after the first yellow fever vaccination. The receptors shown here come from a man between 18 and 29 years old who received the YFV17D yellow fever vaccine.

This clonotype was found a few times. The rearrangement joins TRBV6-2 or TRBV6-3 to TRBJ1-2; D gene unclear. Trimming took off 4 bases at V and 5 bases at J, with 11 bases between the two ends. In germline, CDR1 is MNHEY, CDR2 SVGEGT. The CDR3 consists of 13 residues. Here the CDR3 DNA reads TGTGCCAGCAGTTTCCGGGTTGCTTATGGCTACACCTTC. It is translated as CASSFRVAYGYTF.

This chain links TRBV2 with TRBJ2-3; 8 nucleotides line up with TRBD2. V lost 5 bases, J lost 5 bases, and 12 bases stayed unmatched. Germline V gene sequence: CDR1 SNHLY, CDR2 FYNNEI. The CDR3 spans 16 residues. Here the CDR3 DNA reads TGTGCCAGCAGTTCCCCCCGGGGGGGAGCAAAAGATACGCAGTATTTT. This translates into CASSSPRGGAKDTQYF.

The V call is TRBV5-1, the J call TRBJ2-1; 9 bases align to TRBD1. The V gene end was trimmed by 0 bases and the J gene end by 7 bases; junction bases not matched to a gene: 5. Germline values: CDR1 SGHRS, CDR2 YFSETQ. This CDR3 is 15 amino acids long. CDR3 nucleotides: TGCGCCAGCAGCTTGGGACAGGGGGGTTTGAATGAGCAGTTCTTC. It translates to CASSLGQGGLNEQFF.